The entry that follows covers one T cell receptor (beta chain) sequence. Its cognate antigen is unknown. This record comes from a study of T cells after yellow fever vaccination. Study outcomes and limitations: High-abundance clonotypes from the bulk population could contaminate FACS-sorted repertoires.

TCRdb itself ran the 5' RACE reads through MiXCR, one entry per CDR3 protein. This sample has 300,000 to 400,000 distinct CDR3 sequences, with about 8.3% found just once. This CDR3 is built from 14 residues. Per the germline V gene, CDR1 is SGHTA and CDR2 is FQGNSA. With 5 bases clipped from V and 2 bases from J, the junction kept 6 bases outside the gene matches. This rearrangement joins TRBV7-2 to TRBJ2-7, with 7 bases that match TRBD1. The specimen comprised PBMCs, sampled 45 days after the first yellow fever vaccination. The sequence was collected from a man between 18 and 35 years old who received the YFV17D yellow fever vaccine. The CDR3 is CASSRNRGPYEQYF. For the CDR3, the DNA is TGTGCCAGCAGCCGAAACAGGGGTCCCTACGAGCAGTACTTC.